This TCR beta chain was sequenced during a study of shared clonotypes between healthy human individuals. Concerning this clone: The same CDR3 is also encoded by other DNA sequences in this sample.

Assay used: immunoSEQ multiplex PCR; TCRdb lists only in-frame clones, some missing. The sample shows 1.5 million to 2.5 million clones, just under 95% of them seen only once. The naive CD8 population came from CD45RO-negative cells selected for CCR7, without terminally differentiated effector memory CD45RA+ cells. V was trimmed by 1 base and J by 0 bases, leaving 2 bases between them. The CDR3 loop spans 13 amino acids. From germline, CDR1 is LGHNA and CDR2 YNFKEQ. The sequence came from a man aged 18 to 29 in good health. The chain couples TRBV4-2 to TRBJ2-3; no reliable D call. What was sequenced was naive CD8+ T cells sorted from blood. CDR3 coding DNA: TGTGCCAGCAGCCAAGGGAGCACAGATACGCAGTATTTT. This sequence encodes CASSQGSTDTQYF.